This T cell receptor (beta chain) was identified in a study of CD8+CD57+ T cells in acquired aplastic anemia. Study information: When averaged, DNA from sorted CD4+ and CD8+ cells came to around 3.4 ug. Findings and limits, study-wide: Sharing between patients and controls was observed for twenty-nine CD8+ CDR3 sequences. A significant difference in CD8+ Simpson's diversity between patients and controls was not found.

The sample holds many counts of this clonotype. The target antigen is unknown. It was genomic DNA that served as the template for profiling TCR beta VDJ and CDR3. TCRdb ran MiXCR on the reads and lists one entry per CDR3 protein. The data contain under 200,000 distinct CDR3 sequences, 55% to 70% of them singletons. V was trimmed by 5 bases and J by 5 bases, leaving 9 bases between them. From germline, CDR1 is SGHAT and CDR2 FQNNGV. There are 12 residues in the CDR3. This TCR came from a human donor with severe aplastic anemia or a healthy control (not recorded which). The sample consisted of sorted CD4+, CD8+, or CD8+CD57+ T cells (not recorded which) from PBMCs. V and J are TRBV11-2 and TRBJ1-1; possibly TRBD1 for D (5 bases). The DNA for the CDR3 is TGTGCCAGCAGCCGGTCAGGGACTGAAGCTTTCTTT. It yields the protein CASSRSGTEAFF.